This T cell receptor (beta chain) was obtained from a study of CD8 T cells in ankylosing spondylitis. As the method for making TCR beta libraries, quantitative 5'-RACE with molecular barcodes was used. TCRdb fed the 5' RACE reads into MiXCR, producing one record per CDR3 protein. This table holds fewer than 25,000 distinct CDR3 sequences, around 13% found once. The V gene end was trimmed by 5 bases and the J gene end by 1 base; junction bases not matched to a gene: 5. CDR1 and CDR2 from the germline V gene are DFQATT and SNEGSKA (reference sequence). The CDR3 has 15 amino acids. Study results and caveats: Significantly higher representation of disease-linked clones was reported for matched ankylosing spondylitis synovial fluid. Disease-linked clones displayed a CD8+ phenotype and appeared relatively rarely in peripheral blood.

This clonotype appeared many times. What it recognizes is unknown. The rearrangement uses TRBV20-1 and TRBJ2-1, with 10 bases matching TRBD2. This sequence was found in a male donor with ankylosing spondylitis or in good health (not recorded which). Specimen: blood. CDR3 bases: TGCAGTGCTGTGGGACTAGCGATATCCTACAATGAGCAGTTCTTC. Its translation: CSAVGLAISYNEQFF.